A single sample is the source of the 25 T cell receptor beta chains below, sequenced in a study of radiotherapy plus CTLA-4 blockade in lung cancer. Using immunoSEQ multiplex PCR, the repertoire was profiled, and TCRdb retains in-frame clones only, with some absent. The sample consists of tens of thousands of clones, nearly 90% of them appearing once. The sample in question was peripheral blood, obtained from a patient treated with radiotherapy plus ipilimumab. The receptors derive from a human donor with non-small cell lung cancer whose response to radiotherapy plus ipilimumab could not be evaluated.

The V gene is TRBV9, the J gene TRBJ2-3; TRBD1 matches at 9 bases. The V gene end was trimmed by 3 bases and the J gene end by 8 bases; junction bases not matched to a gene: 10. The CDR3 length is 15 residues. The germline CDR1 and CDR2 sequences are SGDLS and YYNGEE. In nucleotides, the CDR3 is TGTGCCAGCAGCGCCGGGACAGGGATCCGGGGTACGCAGTATTTT. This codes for CASSAGTGIRGTQYF.

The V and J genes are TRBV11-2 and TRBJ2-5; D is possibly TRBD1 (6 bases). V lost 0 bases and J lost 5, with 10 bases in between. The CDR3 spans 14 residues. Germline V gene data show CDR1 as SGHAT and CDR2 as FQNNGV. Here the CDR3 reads CASSLDRGSETQYF. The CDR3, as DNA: TGTGCCAGCAGCTTAGATAGGGGGTCGGAGACCCAGTACTTC.

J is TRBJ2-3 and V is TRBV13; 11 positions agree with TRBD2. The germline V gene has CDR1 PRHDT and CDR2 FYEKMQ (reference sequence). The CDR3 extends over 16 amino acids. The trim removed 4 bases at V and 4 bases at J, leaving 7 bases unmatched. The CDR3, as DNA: TGTGCCAGCAGCTCCCCCTTAGCGGGAGGGGCAGATACGCAGTATTTT. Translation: CASSSPLAGGADTQYF.

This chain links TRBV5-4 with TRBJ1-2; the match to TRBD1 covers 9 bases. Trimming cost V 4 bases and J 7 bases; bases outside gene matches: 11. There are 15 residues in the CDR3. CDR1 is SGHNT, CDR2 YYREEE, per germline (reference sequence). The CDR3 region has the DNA TGTGCCAGCAGCCCCCAACCCACAGGGGGCGGTGGCTACACCTTC. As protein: CASSPQPTGGGGYTF.

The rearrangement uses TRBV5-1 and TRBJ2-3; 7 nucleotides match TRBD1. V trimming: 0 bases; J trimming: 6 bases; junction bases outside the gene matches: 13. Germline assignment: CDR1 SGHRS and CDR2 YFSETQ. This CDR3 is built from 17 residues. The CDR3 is CASSLAERGGAGDTQYF. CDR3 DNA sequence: TGCGCCAGCAGCTTGGCCGAAAGAGGGGGCGCTGGGGATACGCAGTATTTT. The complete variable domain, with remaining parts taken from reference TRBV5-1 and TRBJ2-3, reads KAGVTQTPRYLIKTRGQQVTLSCSPISGHRSVSWYQQTPGQGLQFLFEYFSETQRNKGNFPGRFSGRQFSNSRSEMNVSTLELGDSALYLCASSLAERGGAGDTQYFGPGTRLTVL.

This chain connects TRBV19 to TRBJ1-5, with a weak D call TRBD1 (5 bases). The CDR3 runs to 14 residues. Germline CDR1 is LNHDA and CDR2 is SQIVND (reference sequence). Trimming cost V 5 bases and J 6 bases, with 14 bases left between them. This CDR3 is CASSEGLGTQPQHF. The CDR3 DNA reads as TGTGCCAGTAGTGAGGGACTTGGGACTCAGCCCCAGCATTTT.

The CDR3: CASSLLGLAGRDNEQFF. CDR3 nucleotides: TGTGCCAGCAGTCTCCTCGGACTAGCGGGGAGGGACAATGAGCAGTTCTTC. The chain uses TRBV27 and TRBJ2-1; 12 positions agree with TRBD2. The CDR3 sequence is 17 residues long. V shed 5 bases and J 5 bases; nucleotides not matched to a gene: 10. The germline V gene encodes CDR1 MNHEY and CDR2 SMNVEV (reference sequence).

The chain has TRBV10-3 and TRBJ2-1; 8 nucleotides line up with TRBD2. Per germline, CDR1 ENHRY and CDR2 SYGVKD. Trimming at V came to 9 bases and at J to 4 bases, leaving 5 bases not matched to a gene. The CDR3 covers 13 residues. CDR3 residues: CAMGTRVYNEQFF. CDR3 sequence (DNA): TGTGCCATGGGGACTAGGGTTTACAATGAGCAGTTCTTC.

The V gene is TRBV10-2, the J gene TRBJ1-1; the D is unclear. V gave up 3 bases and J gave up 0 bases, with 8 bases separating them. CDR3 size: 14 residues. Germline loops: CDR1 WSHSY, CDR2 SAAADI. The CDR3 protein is CASSDGALNTEAFF. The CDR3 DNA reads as TGCGCCAGCAGTGACGGAGCCTTGAACACTGAAGCTTTCTTT.

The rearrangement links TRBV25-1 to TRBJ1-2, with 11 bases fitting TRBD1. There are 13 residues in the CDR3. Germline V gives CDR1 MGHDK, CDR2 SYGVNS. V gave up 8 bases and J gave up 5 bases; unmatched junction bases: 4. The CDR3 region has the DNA TGTGCCAGCTCCGGGACAGGGGGGTATGGCTACACCTTC. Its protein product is CASSGTGGYGYTF.

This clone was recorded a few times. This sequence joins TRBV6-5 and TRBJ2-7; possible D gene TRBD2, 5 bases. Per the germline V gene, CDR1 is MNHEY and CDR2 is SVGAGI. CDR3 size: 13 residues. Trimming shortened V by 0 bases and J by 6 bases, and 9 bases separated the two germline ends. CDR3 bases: TGTGCCAGCAGTTACTCGAGAGGGCCCGAGCAGTACTTC. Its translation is CASSYSRGPEQYF.

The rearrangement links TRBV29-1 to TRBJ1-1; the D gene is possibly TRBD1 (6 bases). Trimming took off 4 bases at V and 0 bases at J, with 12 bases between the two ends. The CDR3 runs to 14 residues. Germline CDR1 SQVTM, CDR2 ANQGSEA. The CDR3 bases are TGCAGCGTTGTGACAGGAGCAATGAACACTGAAGCTTTCTTT. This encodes CSVVTGAMNTEAFF. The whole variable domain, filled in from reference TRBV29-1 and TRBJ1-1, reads SAVISQKPSRDICQRGTSLTIQCQVDSQVTMMFWYRQQPGQSLTLIATANQGSEATYESGFVIDKFPISRPNLTFSTLTVSNMSPEDSSIYLCSVVTGAMNTEAFFGQGTRLTVV.

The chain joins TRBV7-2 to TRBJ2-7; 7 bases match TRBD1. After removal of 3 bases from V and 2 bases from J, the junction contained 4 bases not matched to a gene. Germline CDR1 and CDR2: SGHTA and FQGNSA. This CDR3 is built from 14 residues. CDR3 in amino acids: CASSFSGQAYEQYF. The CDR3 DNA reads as TGTGCCAGCAGCTTCTCCGGACAGGCCTACGAGCAGTACTTC.

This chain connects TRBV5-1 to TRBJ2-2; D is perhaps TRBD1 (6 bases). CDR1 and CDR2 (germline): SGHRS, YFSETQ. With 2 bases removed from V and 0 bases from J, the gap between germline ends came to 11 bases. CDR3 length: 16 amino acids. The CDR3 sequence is CASSLPGTTNTGELFF. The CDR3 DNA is TGCGCCAGCAGCTTACCCGGGACAACGAACACCGGGGAGCTGTTTTTT.

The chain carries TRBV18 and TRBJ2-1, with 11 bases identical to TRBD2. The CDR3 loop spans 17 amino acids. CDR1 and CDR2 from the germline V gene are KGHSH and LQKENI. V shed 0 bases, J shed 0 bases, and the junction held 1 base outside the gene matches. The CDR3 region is CASSPPGLAASYNEQFF. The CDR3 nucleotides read TGTGCCAGCTCACCACCGGGACTAGCGGCCTCCTACAATGAGCAGTTCTTC.

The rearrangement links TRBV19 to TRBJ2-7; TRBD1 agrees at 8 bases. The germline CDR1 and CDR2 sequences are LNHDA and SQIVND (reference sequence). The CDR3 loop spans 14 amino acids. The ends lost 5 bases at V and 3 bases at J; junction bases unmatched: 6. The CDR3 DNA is TGTGCCAGTAGTCCGCCCACAGGGGGCTACGAGCAGTACTTC. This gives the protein CASSPPTGGYEQYF. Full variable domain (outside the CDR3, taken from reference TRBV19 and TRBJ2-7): DGGITQSPKYLFRKEGQNVTLSCEQNLNHDAMYWYRQDPGQGLRLIYYSQIVNDFQKGDIAEGYSVSREKKESFPLTVTSAQKNPTAFYLCASSPPTGGYEQYFGPGTRLTVT.

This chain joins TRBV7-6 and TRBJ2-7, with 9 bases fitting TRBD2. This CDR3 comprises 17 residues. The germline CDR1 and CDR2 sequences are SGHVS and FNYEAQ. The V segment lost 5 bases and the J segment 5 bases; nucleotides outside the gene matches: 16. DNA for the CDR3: TGTGCCAGCAGCCGCCATGTAGGGAGCGGGGGGTTCAACGAGCAGTACTTC. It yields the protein CASSRHVGSGGFNEQYF.

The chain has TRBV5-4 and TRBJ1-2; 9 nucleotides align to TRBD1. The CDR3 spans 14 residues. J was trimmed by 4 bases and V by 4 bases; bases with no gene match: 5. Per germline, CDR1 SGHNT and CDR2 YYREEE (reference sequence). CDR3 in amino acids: CASSRTGESYGYTF. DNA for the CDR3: TGTGCCAGCAGCCGGACAGGGGAGAGCTATGGCTACACCTTC.

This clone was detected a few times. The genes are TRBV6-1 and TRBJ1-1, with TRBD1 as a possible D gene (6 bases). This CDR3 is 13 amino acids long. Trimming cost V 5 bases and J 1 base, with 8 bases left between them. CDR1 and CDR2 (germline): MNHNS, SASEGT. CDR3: CASSTQGNTEAFF. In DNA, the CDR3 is TGTGCCAGCAGTACACAGGGGAACACTGAAGCTTTCTTT.

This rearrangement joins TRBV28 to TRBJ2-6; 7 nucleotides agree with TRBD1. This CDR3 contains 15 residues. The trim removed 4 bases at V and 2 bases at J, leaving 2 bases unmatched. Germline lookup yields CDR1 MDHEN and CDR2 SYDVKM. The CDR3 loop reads CASSYRGAGANVLTF. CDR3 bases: TGTGCCAGCAGTTACAGGGGCGCTGGGGCCAACGTCCTGACTTTC.

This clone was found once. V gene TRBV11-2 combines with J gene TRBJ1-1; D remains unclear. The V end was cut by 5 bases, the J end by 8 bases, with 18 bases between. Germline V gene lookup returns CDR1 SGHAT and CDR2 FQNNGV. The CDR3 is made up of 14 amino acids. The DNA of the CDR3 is TGTGCCAGCAGCACCCCACGAGGGTTATGGGAAGCTTTCTTT. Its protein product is CASSTPRGLWEAFF.

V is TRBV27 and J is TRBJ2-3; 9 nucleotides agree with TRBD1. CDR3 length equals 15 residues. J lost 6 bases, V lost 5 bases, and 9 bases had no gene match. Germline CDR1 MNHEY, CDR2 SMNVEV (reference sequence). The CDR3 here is CASSRPGQGWDTQYF. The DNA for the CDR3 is TGTGCCAGCAGTCGACCGGGACAGGGTTGGGATACGCAGTATTTT.

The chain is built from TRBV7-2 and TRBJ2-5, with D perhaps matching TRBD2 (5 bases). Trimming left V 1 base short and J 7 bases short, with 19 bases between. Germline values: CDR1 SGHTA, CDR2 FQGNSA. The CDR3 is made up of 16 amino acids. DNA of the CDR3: TGTGCCAGCAGCTTAGGCTCTTCGACTATCTTTGGGACCCAGTACTTC. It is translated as CASSLGSSTIFGTQYF. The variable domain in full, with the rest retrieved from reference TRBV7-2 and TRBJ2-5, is GAGVSQSPSNKVTEKGKDVELRCDPISGHTALYWYRQSLGQGLEFLIYFQGNSAPDKSGLPSDRFSAERTGGSVSTLTIQRTQQEDSAVYLCASSLGSSTIFGTQYFGPGTRLLVL.

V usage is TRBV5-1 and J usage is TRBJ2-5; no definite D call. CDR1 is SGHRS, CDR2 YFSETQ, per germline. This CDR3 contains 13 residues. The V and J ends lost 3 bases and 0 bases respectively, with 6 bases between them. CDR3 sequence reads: CASSSLNQETQYF. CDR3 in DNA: TGCGCCAGCAGCTCGTTAAACCAAGAGACCCAGTACTTC.

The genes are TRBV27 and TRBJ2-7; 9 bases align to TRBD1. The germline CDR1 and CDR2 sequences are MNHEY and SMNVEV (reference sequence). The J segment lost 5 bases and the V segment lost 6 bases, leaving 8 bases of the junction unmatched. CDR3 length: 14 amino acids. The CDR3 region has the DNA TGTGCCAGCAGACTAAGGGGACAGGGTAACGAGCAGTACTTC. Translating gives CASRLRGQGNEQYF.